A selection of T cell receptor beta chains follows, all from one sample in a study of T cell changes during pregnancy in multiple sclerosis. Some clones are missing from TCRdb's copy, which holds only in-frame ones; the method was immunoSEQ multiplex PCR. The repertoire holds roughly 93,000 clones, with around 90% as singletons. Sample: peripheral blood, taken after pregnancy. The receptors here all came from a female donor in good health, enrolled as a control in a pregnancy study. CDR3s include the opening cysteine and the closing phenylalanine or tryptophan. D genes are given only for firm matches. Rows may omit the clone size; those that give it use once, few, many or a size class.

V	size	J	D	DNA	CDR3
TRBV4-1	-	TRBJ2-7	TRBD2	TGCGCCAGCAGCCAGCTTCCGGGACTAGCATACGAGCAGTACTTC	CASSQLPGLAYEQYF
TRBV5-6	-	TRBJ1-6	TRBD1	TGTGCCAGCAGCGCAATACAGGGGAAAAGCAATTCACCCCTCCACTTT	CASSAIQGKSNSPLHF
TRBV7-2	once	TRBJ2-5	TRBD2	TGTGCCAGCAGCTTTCTAGCGGAAGAGACCCAGTACTTC	CASSFLAEETQYF
TRBV5-1	-	TRBJ2-7	-	TGCGCCAGCAGAGGTGACACTGACTACGAGCAGTACTTC	CASRGDTDYEQYF
TRBV6-4	-	TRBJ2-1	TRBD2	TGTGCCAGCAGTGACTCTACTAGCGGGGATTACAATGAGCAGTTCTTC	CASSDSTSGDYNEQFF
TRBV18	-	TRBJ2-5	TRBD1	TGTGCCAGCTCACCGGGACAGGGGCACCAAGAGACCCAGTACTTC	CASSPGQGHQETQYF
TRBV9	-	TRBJ1-1	-	TGTGCCAGCAGCGCATGGAACACTGAAGCTTTCTTT	CASSAWNTEAFF
TRBV27	-	TRBJ2-1	TRBD1	TGTGCCAGCAGTTTATCCGGGACAGGGGGCAATGAGCAGTTCTTC	CASSLSGTGGNEQFF
TRBV9	-	TRBJ1-1	-	TGTGCCAGCACCGGGGGGGTGAACACTGAAGCTTTCTTT	CASTGGVNTEAFF
TRBV7-6	-	TRBJ2-7	TRBD1	TGTGCCAGCAGCTTAGGCACCACTCCGGGACAGGGAACCTACGAGCAGTACTTC	CASSLGTTPGQGTYEQYF
TRBV6-5	-	TRBJ1-2	-	TGTGCCAGCAGTTACTCAGGGGGGGGACGATATGGCTACACCTTC	CASSYSGGGRYGYTF
TRBV5-1	-	TRBJ2-7	-	TGCGCCAGCAGCTTGGGACTAATTAGCTCCTACGAGCAGTACTTC	CASSLGLISSYEQYF
TRBV5-8	-	TRBJ1-1	TRBD1	TGTGCCAGCACCGACAGGGGGGTCATCACTGAAGCTTTCTTT	CASTDRGVITEAFF
TRBV19	-	TRBJ1-3	-	TGTGCCAGTAGACCCGCAGGGTTCTCTGGAAACACCATATATTTT	CASRPAGFSGNTIYF
TRBV10-3	-	TRBJ2-5	-	TGTGCCATCAGTGAAGGAGCAACAACAGAGACCCAGTACTTC	CAISEGATTETQYF
TRBV6-1	once	TRBJ2-1	-	TGTGCCAGCAGTGAATTTAGTGGGGACATGAGGCAGTTCTTC	CASSEFSGDMRQFF
TRBV18	few	TRBJ1-3	TRBD1	TGTGCCAGCTCACCGGGACAGGGATCAGGAAACACCATATATTTT	CASSPGQGSGNTIYF
TRBV11-3	-	TRBJ2-7	TRBD1	TGTGCCAGCATCCTGGGGGGACAGGGGGTCTCCTACGAGCAGTACTTC	CASILGGQGVSYEQYF
TRBV4-2	-	TRBJ2-3	-	TGTGCCAGCAGCCTCCCCGATTGGACTATGGACCCAGATACGCAGTATTTT	CASSLPDWTMDPDTQYF
TRBV5-6	-	TRBJ2-2	-	TGTGCCAGCAGCTTCTGGAACACCGGGGAGCTGTTTTTT	CASSFWNTGELFF
TRBV6-5	-	TRBJ2-2	TRBD2	TGTGCCAGCAGACCCCGGGGGGGGCTGATCGAGCTGTTTTTT	CASRPRGGLIELFF
TRBV6-1	-	TRBJ1-2	TRBD1	TGTGCCAGCAGGGAACGCGGACAGGGTTTGAGGGGCTACACCTTC	CASRERGQGLRGYTF
TRBV11-3	-	TRBJ2-3	-	TGTGCCAGCAGCTCCCCGGTCGGGGGAAAAGCAGATACGCAGTATTTT	CASSSPVGGKADTQYF
TRBV18	-	TRBJ2-1	-	TGTGCCAGCTCACTCGGACGGGACTCCCATCAGTTCTTC	CASSLGRDSHQFF
TRBV7-2	once	TRBJ2-5	-	TGTGCCAGCAGCTTAGTTCCGGAGGGAGAGACCCAGTACTTC	CASSLVPEGETQYF
TRBV25-1	-	TRBJ1-6	TRBD1	TGTGCCAGCAGCACAGGGGGAGTTTCACCCCTCCACTTT	CASSTGGVSPLHF
TRBV2	-	TRBJ1-2	-	TGTGCCAGCACCTACAGGGAAATAAACTATGGCTACACCTTC	CASTYREINYGYTF
TRBV18	-	TRBJ1-6	-	TGTGCCAGCTCACCATTAAACATCTCCTATAATTCACCCCTCCACTTT	CASSPLNISYNSPLHF
TRBV6-5	-	TRBJ2-7	TRBD1	TGTGCCAGCCAAACAACAGGGGAAGGCGAGCAGTACTTC	CASQTTGEGEQYF
TRBV27	-	TRBJ1-1	-	TGTGCCAGCAGTTTAGAGGATAACACTGAAGCTTTCTTT	CASSLEDNTEAFF
TRBV27	-	TRBJ2-1	-	TGTGCCAGCAGTCCAGGGGATCTTGAGCAGTTCTTC	CASSPGDLEQFF
TRBV5-8	-	TRBJ2-1	-	TGTGCCAGCAGCGGCTTCGCGGGCAGCTCCTACAATGAGCAGTTCTTC	CASSGFAGSSYNEQFF
TRBV27	-	TRBJ1-5	-	TGTGCCAGCAGTTTAAAGGGGAAAGGCAATCAGCCCCAGCATTTT	CASSLKGKGNQPQHF
TRBV27	-	TRBJ1-2	-	TGTGCCAGCAGTTTAAGAGGCCCCGGGGGTTATGGCTACACCTTC	CASSLRGPGGYGYTF
TRBV6-1	-	TRBJ1-5	TRBD1	TGTGCCAGCAGTGTACAGGGGGATCAGCCCCAGCATTTT	CASSVQGDQPQHF
TRBV30	-	TRBJ2-7	TRBD1	TGTGCCTGGAGTAAGACCGGGACAGGGGGACACGAGCAGTACTTC	CAWSKTGTGGHEQYF
TRBV7-9	-	TRBJ1-1	TRBD1	TGTGCCAGCAGCCAGGGGGCGGGCACTGAAGCTTTCTTT	CASSQGAGTEAFF
TRBV10-3	-	TRBJ2-7	-	TGTGCCATCAGTGGTACTAGTCTCTACGAGCAGTACTTC	CAISGTSLYEQYF